The present entry profiles one TCR beta chain with its context. The CDR3 has 15 residues. Trimming took off 3 bases at V and 2 bases at J, with 13 bases between the two ends. CDR1 is SGDLS and CDR2 is YYNGEE in the germline V gene. These data originate in a study of blood T cell repertoires in COVID-19. Produced via immunoSEQ multiplex PCR; TCRdb's table is partial and in-frame only. The sample consists of roughly 100,000 clones, approximately 79% of them appearing once. The TCR sequence derives from a woman of 80 years or more with active or convalescent COVID-19. Sequencing was performed on peripheral blood. This chain links TRBV9 with TRBJ2-3, with a weak D call TRBD2 (6 bases). Here the CDR3 DNA reads TGTGCCAGCAGCGCTAGCCAGGGACTCACAGATACGCAGTATTTT. Amino acids: CASSASQGLTDTQYF.